Each of the 9 T cell receptor beta chains below was sequenced from the same sample in a study of graft-versus-host responses after intestinal transplantation. These receptors' targets are unknown. Clones were sequenced by immunoSEQ multiplex PCR, and TCRdb holds only the in-frame ones, with some missing. The sample records about 93,000 clones, roughly 80% being singletons. The input for sequencing was unstimulated CD4+ T cells sorted from spleen or lymph node cells, taken before intestinal transplant. These receptors all stem from a human donor who received an intestinal transplant.

This chain connects TRBV28 to TRBJ1-6, with D perhaps matching TRBD1 (6 bases). V lost 7 bases, J lost 3 bases, and 13 bases lay in between. Germline loops: CDR1 MDHEN, CDR2 SYDVKM. The CDR3 has 15 amino acids. CDR3: CASNTQGYYNSPLHF. CDR3 nucleotides: TGTGCCAGCAACACACAGGGTTACTATAATTCACCCCTCCACTTT.

The chain joins TRBV6-1 to TRBJ1-2; D might be TRBD1 (6 bases). V was pared by 4 bases and J by 2 bases, with 11 bases between. CDR1 MNHNS and CDR2 SASEGT come from the germline V gene. The length of the CDR3 is 14 residues. CDR3 in DNA: TGTGCCAGCAGTGGATATGGACAGAACTATGGCTACACCTTC. It translates to CASSGYGQNYGYTF.

CDR3 protein: CASSFRQGASYGYTF. The CDR3 DNA sequence: TGTGCCAGCAGTTTCCGACAGGGGGCATCCTATGGCTACACCTTC. The chain recombines TRBV28 with TRBJ1-2, with 10 bases identical to TRBD1. V lost 3 bases to trimming and J lost 4 bases; unmatched junction nucleotides: 5. The length of the CDR3 is 15 residues. Germline-derived CDR1 and CDR2 are MDHEN and SYDVKM.

The CDR3 sequence: CASSSSSTGELFF. As DNA, the CDR3 is TGTGCCAGCAGCTCCTCTAGCACCGGGGAGCTGTTTTTT. J is TRBJ2-2 and V is TRBV7-3; no clear D. The CDR3 has 13 residues. The germline gives CDR1 SGHTA, CDR2 FQGTGA. The V gene lost 4 bases and the J gene lost 4 bases, with 7 bases spanning the gap.

CDR3 nucleotide sequence: TGTGCCAGCAGTTACGGAGGGACAGGAGGCAATGAGCAGTTCTTC. This codes for CASSYGGTGGNEQFF. This chain uses TRBV6-6 with TRBJ2-1; 8 bases match TRBD1. Per germline, CDR1 MNHNY and CDR2 SVGAGI (reference sequence). V was clipped by 2 bases and J by 6 bases; unmatched bases: 6. CDR3 length: 15 amino acids.

With respect to this clone: Other DNA sequences of this sample code for an identical CDR3. The CDR3 protein is CASSLVRLSSGNTIYF. The CDR3 DNA reads TGTGCCAGCAGTTTGGTCAGGTTGAGCTCTGGAAACACCATATATTTT. The chain uses TRBV28 and TRBJ1-3, with D unclear. With 3 bases removed from V and 0 bases from J, the gap between germline ends came to 12 bases. From germline, CDR1 is MDHEN and CDR2 SYDVKM. The CDR3 is 16 amino acids.

The V and J genes are TRBV4-2 and TRBJ1-1; D is unclear. The length of the CDR3 is 15 residues. Germline V CDR1 and CDR2: LGHNA, YNFKEQ. Trimming stripped 5 bases from V and 2 bases from J, with 15 bases between. The CDR3 sequence is CASSSRVALNTEAFF. CDR3 bases: TGTGCCAGCAGCTCTCGGGTGGCTCTAAACACTGAAGCTTTCTTT.

The V gene is TRBV2, the J gene TRBJ1-3, with TRBD1 as a possible D gene (5 bases). V lost 5 bases and J lost 4, with 15 bases in between. CDR1 SNHLY and CDR2 FYNNEI come from the germline V gene. CDR3 length: 15 amino acids. In DNA form, the CDR3 reads TGTGCCAGCAGTATCACGGAGCGGGGGGGAAACACCATATATTTT. This encodes CASSITERGGNTIYF.

This chain uses TRBV5-1 with TRBJ2-3; D is unresolved. The V and J ends lost 4 bases and 2 bases respectively, with 2 bases between them. CDR3 length: 11 residues. Germline assignment: CDR1 SGHRS and CDR2 YFSETQ. Written as DNA, the CDR3 is TGCGCCAGCAGCCACACAGATACGCAGTATTTT. It yields the protein CASSHTDTQYF.